These 11 T cell receptor beta chains share one sample of origin, sequenced in a study of T-cell reconstitution after alpha-beta-depleted transplantation in children. Unique molecular identifiers were built into the TCRbeta library. MiXCR, run by TCRdb on the PCR reads, gives a single entry per CDR3 protein. The sample yields around 500,000 distinct CDR3 sequences, 23% seen once. The material sequenced was PBMCs, mostly from graft donor cells, taken 360 days after TCRalphabeta/CD19-depleted stem cell transplant. The receptors come from a boy under three years old who had a stem cell transplant for acute myeloid leukemia, so the T cells may come from the graft donor.

CDR3 coding DNA: TGTGCCAGCAGCTTAACCCTCGGGACTAGCTGGCCAGATACGCAGTATTTT. Translation gives CASSLTLGTSWPDTQYF. V and J are TRBV7-6 and TRBJ2-3, with TRBD2 matching over 9 bases. After removal of 2 bases from V and 4 bases from J, the junction contained 10 bases not matched to a gene. The CDR3 has 17 residues. Germline CDR1 reads SGHVS; CDR2 reads FNYEAQ.

The sample holds a few counts of this clonotype. The chain employs TRBV20-1 and TRBJ1-6; D remains unclear. CDR3 length equals 11 residues. The germline gives CDR1 DFQATT, CDR2 SNEGSKA (reference sequence). The V end lost 3 bases, the J end lost 10 bases, and 7 bases lay between the germline ends. CDR3: CSASLDSPLHF. CDR3 sequence (DNA): TGCAGTGCTAGTTTGGACTCACCCCTCCACTTT.

This clonotype was detected only once. The V gene is TRBV7-9, the J gene TRBJ1-1, with D unclear. The CDR3 totals 12 residues. V lost 6 bases to trimming and J lost 0 bases, with 5 bases between them. Germline V gene data show CDR1 as SEHNR and CDR2 as FQNEAQ (reference sequence). DNA of the CDR3: TGTGCCAGCAGGGCGTTGAACACTGAAGCTTTCTTT. It encodes CASRALNTEAFF.

This clonotype was picked up many times. V is TRBV12-3 or TRBV12-4 and J is TRBJ2-2, with D perhaps TRBD2 (6 bases). CDR3 length: 15 residues. V was shortened by 1 base and J by 3 bases, with 9 bases between the two germline ends. CDR3 DNA sequence: TGTGCCAGCAGTTTAGTGGGGGGATACACCGGGGAGCTGTTTTTT. Translated, it gives CASSLVGGYTGELFF.

This chain joins TRBV15 and TRBJ2-5, with D hard to call. CDR3 length: 14 residues. Trimming took 0 bases from V and 4 from J, leaving 9 bases between them. Germline CDR1 and CDR2: LNHNV and YYDKDF (reference sequence). In DNA form, the CDR3 reads TGTGCCACCAGCAGAGATAGTGGTAGAGAGACCCAGTACTTC. Its protein is CATSRDSGRETQYF.

The chain joins TRBV15 to TRBJ1-4, with D perhaps TRBD1 (5 bases). Germline CDR1 is LNHNV and CDR2 is YYDKDF (reference sequence). V shed 3 bases and J shed 8 bases, with 16 bases lying between them. The CDR3 sequence is 15 residues long. DNA of the CDR3: TGTGCCACCAGCAGCTCGAGTCAGGGCGGGGAAAAACTGTTTTTT. Translated, it gives CATSSSSQGGEKLFF. Looking up the rest from reference TRBV15 and TRBJ1-4 gives the full variable domain: DAMVIQNPRYQVTQFGKPVTLSCSQTLNHNVMYWYQQKSSQAPKLLFHYYDKDFNNEADTPDNFQSRRPNTSFCFLDIRSPGLGDTAMYLCATSSSSQGGEKLFFGSGTQLSVL.

This clonotype came up a few times. The V and J genes are TRBV29-1 and TRBJ1-1; D is unclear. Trimming cost V 0 bases and J 1 base, with 9 bases left between them. Per germline, CDR1 SQVTM and CDR2 ANQGSEA. The CDR3 length is 14 residues. The CDR3 DNA reads as TGCAGCGTTGAAGAGCTACTGTCGAACACTGAAGCTTTCTTT. Its protein is CSVEELLSNTEAFF.

The table lists this clonotype with a few counts. This chain links TRBV5-8 with TRBJ2-3; D is perhaps TRBD1 or TRBD2 (5 bases each). Between the trimmed V and J ends, which lost 10 bases and 7 bases, there was a span of 22 bases. CDR1 is SGHTS, CDR2 YDEGEE, per germline. The CDR3 is 14 residues long. This CDR3 is CACWGKGFDHTQYF. The CDR3 DNA reads as TGTGCCTGCTGGGGGAAGGGATTCGATCATACGCAGTATTTT.

On this clonotype itself: Without the conserved terminal phenylalanine or tryptophan, this CDR3 likely stems from a read error. The V gene is TRBV5-1, the J gene TRBJ2-3, with 12 bases aligning to TRBD2. The germline CDR1 and CDR2 sequences are SGHRS and YFSETQ. V was pared by 0 bases and J by 4 bases, with 9 bases of the junction left unmatched. The CDR3 spans 18 residues. This CDR3 is CASSLVPSGGAEADTQYS. The CDR3 nucleotides are TGCGCCAGCAGCTTGGTTCCTAGCGGGGGGGCCGAAGCAGATACGCAGTATTCT.

This clonotype has a handful of counts. This chain uses TRBV12-3 or TRBV12-4 with TRBJ1-1; 9 positions agree with TRBD1. CDR3 length equals 14 residues. Losses at the gene ends were 5 bases for V and 3 bases for J; bases not matched to a gene: 4. The CDR3 DNA reads as TGTGCCAGCAGTGGGGACAGGGTCGACACTGAAGCTTTCTTT. The encoded protein is CASSGDRVDTEAFF.

This clonotype was found a few times. The genes are TRBV7-2 and TRBJ2-5; 8 nucleotides align to TRBD1. Per the germline V gene, CDR1 is SGHTA and CDR2 is FQGNSA. The trim removed 3 bases at V and 4 bases at J, leaving 7 bases unmatched. The CDR3 spans 15 residues. The CDR3 here is CASSLAGQGGETQYF. In DNA, the CDR3 is TGTGCCAGCAGCTTGGCTGGACAGGGCGGAGAGACCCAGTACTTC. Looking up the rest from reference TRBV7-2 and TRBJ2-5 gives the full variable domain: GAGVSQSPSNKVTEKGKDVELRCDPISGHTALYWYRQSLGQGLEFLIYFQGNSAPDKSGLPSDRFSAERTGGSVSTLTIQRTQQEDSAVYLCASSLAGQGGETQYFGPGTRLLVL.